The TCR beta chain described here comes from a study of blood T cell repertoires in COVID-19. Study context: Acute and convalescent COVID-19 specimens originated in the United States, Italy and Spain. The analysed material was cDNA or gDNA that came from T cells, B-cell-depleted T cells, or PBMCs.

This clone was picked up a small number of times. Between the trimmed V and J ends, which lost 5 bases and 3 bases, there was a span of 14 bases. The CDR3 is 15 residues long. The V gene's germline CDR1 is MNHEY and CDR2 SMNVEV (reference sequence). Original analysis: By means of reference gene primer amplification, nucleated cell counts were estimated. Clones were sequenced by immunoSEQ multiplex PCR, and TCRdb holds only the in-frame ones, with some missing. V, J and clone size reflect that table, while D and trimming were determined from the DNA. The sample consists of about 250,000 clones, roughly 84% of them appearing once.

This clonotype originated in a woman in her 40s who had recovered from COVID-19. Specimen: peripheral blood. The V gene is TRBV27, the J gene TRBJ2-1; D perhaps matches TRBD1 (5 bases). CDR3 coding DNA: TGTGCCAGCAGTCCCTCAGGGAATCACTACAATGAGCAGTTCTTC. Encoded protein: CASSPSGNHYNEQFF.